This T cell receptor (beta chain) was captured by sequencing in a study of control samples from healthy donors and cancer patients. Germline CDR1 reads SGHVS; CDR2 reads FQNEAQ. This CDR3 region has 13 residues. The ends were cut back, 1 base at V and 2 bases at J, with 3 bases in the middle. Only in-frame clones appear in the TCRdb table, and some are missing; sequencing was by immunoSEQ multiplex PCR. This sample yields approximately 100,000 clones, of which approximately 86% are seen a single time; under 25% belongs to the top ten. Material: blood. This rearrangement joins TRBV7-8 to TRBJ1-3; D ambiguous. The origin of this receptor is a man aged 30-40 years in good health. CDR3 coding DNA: TGTGCCAGCAGCTTAGAAACTGGAAACACCATATATTTT. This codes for CASSLETGNTIYF.